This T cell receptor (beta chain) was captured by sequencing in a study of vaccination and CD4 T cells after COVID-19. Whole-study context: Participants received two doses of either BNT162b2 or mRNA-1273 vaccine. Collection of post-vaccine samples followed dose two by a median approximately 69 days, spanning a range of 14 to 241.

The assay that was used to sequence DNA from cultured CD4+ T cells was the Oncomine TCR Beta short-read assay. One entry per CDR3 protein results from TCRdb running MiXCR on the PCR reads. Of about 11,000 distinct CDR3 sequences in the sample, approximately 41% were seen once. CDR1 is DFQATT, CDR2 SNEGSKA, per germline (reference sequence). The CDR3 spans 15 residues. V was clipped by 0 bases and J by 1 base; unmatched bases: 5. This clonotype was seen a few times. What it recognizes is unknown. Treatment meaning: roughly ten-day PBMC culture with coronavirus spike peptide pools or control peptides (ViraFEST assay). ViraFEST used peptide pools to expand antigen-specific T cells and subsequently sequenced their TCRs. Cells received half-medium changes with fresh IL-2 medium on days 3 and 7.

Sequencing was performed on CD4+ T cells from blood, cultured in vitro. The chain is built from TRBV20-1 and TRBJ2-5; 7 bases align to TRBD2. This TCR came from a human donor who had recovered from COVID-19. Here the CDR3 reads CSARDNLAVQETQYF. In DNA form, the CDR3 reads TGCAGTGCTAGAGACAACCTAGCGGTCCAAGAGACCCAGTACTTC.